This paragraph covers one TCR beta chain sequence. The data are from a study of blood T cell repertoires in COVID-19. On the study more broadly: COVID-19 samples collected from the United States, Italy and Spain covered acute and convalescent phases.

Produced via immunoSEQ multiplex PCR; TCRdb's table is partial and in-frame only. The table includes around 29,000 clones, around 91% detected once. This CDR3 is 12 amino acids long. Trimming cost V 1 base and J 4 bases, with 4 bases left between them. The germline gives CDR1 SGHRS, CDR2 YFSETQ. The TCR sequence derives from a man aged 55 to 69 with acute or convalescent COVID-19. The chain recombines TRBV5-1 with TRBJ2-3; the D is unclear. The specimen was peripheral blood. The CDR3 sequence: CASSLRADTQYF. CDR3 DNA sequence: TGCGCCAGCAGCTTGCGCGCAGATACGCAGTATTTT.